This T cell receptor beta chain was sequenced for a study of blood T cells in healthy people across ages. Notes on the study in general: Estimates of diversity drawn from one million T cells were considered underestimates.

V was trimmed by 6 bases and J by 9 bases, leaving 9 bases between them. The CDR3 length is 11 residues. From germline, CDR1 is SNHLY and CDR2 FYNNEI. For the second PCR, which ran for roughly 6 to 12 cycles, a sample-barcoded 5' primer and a J-beta primer mix were used. TCRdb reprocessed the 5' RACE reads via MiXCR and lists one record per CDR3 protein. Here the sample spans around 800,000 distinct CDR3 sequences, 46% being singletons. On this clonotype itself: Its antigen is unidentified.

The receptor was derived from a man older than 75 in good health. The chain uses TRBV2 and TRBJ2-1, with a tentative D call TRBD2 (5 bases). Input material: blood. CDR3 bases: TGTGCCAGCAGGGTAGGACTTGAGCAGTTCTTC. This gives the protein CASRVGLEQFF.